The subject of this entry is one T cell receptor beta chain. Its antigen remains unidentified. V was trimmed by 2 bases and J by 2 bases, leaving 5 bases between them. The V gene's germline CDR1 is SGHTA and CDR2 FQGTGA. CDR3 length: 13 residues. This record comes from a study of siplizumab effects on memory and regulatory T cells. Findings and limits, study-wide: Tregs that proliferated in siplizumab cultures did not have their suppressive function confirmed. Significantly reduced by siplizumab was the cumulative frequency of alloreactive sequences, namely those traceable to unstimulated CD4+ memory cells. A major contribution to the alloresponse seemed to be made by naive T cells, which seemed more diverse than memory cells.

Sequenced unstimulated subsets in three donor pairs: CD4+ naive, CD4+ memory, CD8+ naive, CD8+ effector memory, CD8+ TEMRA. Assay: immunoSEQ multiplex PCR; the TCRdb copy retains only in-frame clones and omits some. This sample has approximately 60,000 clones; less than 80% occur once, and the top ten carry about 0.42%. This sequence joins TRBV7-3 and TRBJ2-3; D is ambiguous. Sequencing was carried out using memory CD4+ T cells sorted from blood. The receptor comes from a human donor in good health. The CDR3 here is CASSLDATDTQYF. The CDR3 DNA follows: TGTGCCAGCAGCTTAGACGCCACAGATACGCAGTATTTT.